The 27 T cell receptor beta chains given below trace back to one sample, sequenced in a study of OX40 agonist ivuxolimab in advanced cancers. The repertoire was sequenced with immunoSEQ multiplex PCR; TCRdb's copy has only in-frame clones and lacks some. The sample lists some 100,000 clones; around 91% were seen once. The sequencing here drew on CD4+ or CD8+ T cells sorted from blood, taken in a trial of the OX40 agonist ivuxolimab. These TCRs come from an adult with an advanced solid tumor such as melanoma, head and neck, liver or kidney cancer.

The chain uses TRBV5-1 and TRBJ1-1; 10 bases line up with TRBD1. Germline V lookup: CDR1 SGHRS, CDR2 YFSETQ. The CDR3 spans 15 residues. J lost 4 bases, V lost 2 bases, and 5 bases had no gene match. The CDR3 DNA reads TGCGCCAGCAGCTTCACCGGGACAGGGGCCACTGAAGCTTTCTTT. It codes for CASSFTGTGATEAFF.

The chain joins TRBV5-4 to TRBJ2-5, with 8 bases identical to TRBD2. This CDR3 spans 16 amino acids. CDR1 is SGHNT and CDR2 is YYREEE in the germline V gene (reference sequence). The trim removed 2 bases at V and 5 bases at J, leaving 11 bases unmatched. CDR3 sequence reads: CASSFGGGRRRETQYF. CDR3 bases: TGTGCCAGCAGCTTTGGCGGGGGGCGGCGCCGGGAGACCCAGTACTTC.

The rearrangement uses TRBV5-1 and TRBJ2-7; no reliable D call. The CDR3 sequence is 12 residues long. Looked up from germline, CDR1 is SGHRS and CDR2 is YFSETQ. Deletions cut 0 bases from V and 6 bases from J, with 7 bases between. Written as DNA, the CDR3 is TGCGCCAGCAGCTTGGTCCTCGCCGAGCAGTACTTC. Translating it yields CASSLVLAEQYF. Full variable domain (missing parts from reference TRBV5-1 and TRBJ2-7): KAGVTQTPRYLIKTRGQQVTLSCSPISGHRSVSWYQQTPGQGLQFLFEYFSETQRNKGNFPGRFSGRQFSNSRSEMNVSTLELGDSALYLCASSLVLAEQYFGPGTRLTVT.

V gene TRBV5-1 combines with J gene TRBJ2-7; TRBD1 aligns across 9 bases. Germline values: CDR1 SGHRS, CDR2 YFSETQ. Trimming took 2 bases from V and 5 from J; bases not matched to a gene: 11. This CDR3 has 16 residues. The CDR3 nucleotides read TGCGCCAGCAGCTTAACAGGGGGCTTCCCTATCGACGAGCAGTACTTC. Translation gives CASSLTGGFPIDEQYF.

This rearrangement joins TRBV29-1 to TRBJ1-4; D unresolved. The V gene lost 5 bases and the J gene lost 8 bases, with 15 bases spanning the gap. Looked up from germline, CDR1 is SQVTM and CDR2 is ANQGSEA. CDR3 length: 13 residues. The CDR3 here is CSVMIATGEKLFF. The CDR3 DNA reads as TGCAGCGTTATGATCGCTACTGGGGAAAAACTGTTTTTT.

This sequence joins TRBV11-2 and TRBJ2-2, with TRBD2 identical over 12 bases. Germline CDR1 SGHAT, CDR2 FQNNGV. CDR3 length: 16 residues. J was trimmed by 7 bases and V by 1 base; bases with no gene match: 4. CDR3 in amino acids: CASSLASGRAIGELFF. The CDR3, as DNA: TGTGCCAGCAGCTTAGCTAGCGGGAGGGCCATCGGGGAGCTGTTTTTT.

The rearrangement uses TRBV5-1 and TRBJ2-7; D is uncertain. Looked up from germline, CDR1 is SGHRS and CDR2 is YFSETQ. The CDR3 consists of 15 residues. The V end was cut by 0 bases, the J end by 3 bases, with 13 bases between. This CDR3 reads CASSLAIAPLYEQYF. In DNA, the CDR3 is TGCGCCAGCAGCTTGGCCATTGCCCCACTCTACGAGCAGTACTTC.

The gene calls are TRBV9 and TRBJ2-2; 8 bases map to TRBD1. Unmatched junction bases numbered 3, after V lost 2 bases and J lost 3 bases. The length of the CDR3 is 15 residues. The germline V gene encodes CDR1 SGDLS and CDR2 YYNGEE. The CDR3 coding sequence is TGTGCCAGCAGCGTGACGACAGGGGACACCGGGGAGCTGTTTTTT. Its translation: CASSVTTGDTGELFF.

This clone was picked up one time. The V and J genes are TRBV6-6 and TRBJ2-7, with unresolved D. V lost 0 bases, J lost 3 bases, and 15 bases lay in between. This CDR3 region has 16 residues. Germline CDR1 reads MNHNY; CDR2 reads SVGAGI (reference sequence). The CDR3 loop reads CASSYSNRAGFYEQYF. The CDR3, as DNA: TGTGCCAGCAGTTACTCGAACCGGGCCGGGTTCTACGAGCAGTACTTC.

The chain has TRBV11-2 and TRBJ2-7, with TRBD2 identical over 7 bases. V lost 2 bases to trimming and J lost 0 bases; unmatched junction nucleotides: 4. The CDR3 has 15 residues. Per the germline V gene, CDR1 is SGHAT and CDR2 is FQNNGV. The CDR3 DNA reads as TGTGCCAGCAGCTTAACCCCTAGCGGCTCCTACGAGCAGTACTTC. Translation gives CASSLTPSGSYEQYF.

In its sample, this clone was seen once. The V call is TRBV11-2, the J call TRBJ2-1, with D perhaps given as TRBD1 or TRBD2 (5 bases each). The germline gives CDR1 SGHAT, CDR2 FQNNGV. Trimming shortened V by 6 bases and J by 12 bases, and 18 bases separated the two germline ends. This CDR3 contains 13 residues. In DNA, the CDR3 is TGTGCCAGCAGGAGAGGGACGCCCGGGATGCAGTTCTTC. Translated, it gives CASRRGTPGMQFF.

The chain uses TRBV27 and TRBJ2-7, with TRBD1 matching 8 bases. CDR3 length equals 15 residues. The germline CDR1 and CDR2 sequences are MNHEY and SMNVEV (reference sequence). The trim removed 6 bases at V and 2 bases at J, leaving 9 bases unmatched. The CDR3 sequence: CASSPSPGGAYEQYF. CDR3 DNA sequence: TGTGCCAGCAGCCCATCCCCAGGGGGCGCCTACGAGCAGTACTTC.

The gene calls are TRBV30 and TRBJ2-6; D remains ambiguous. The V gene's germline CDR1 is GTSNPN and CDR2 SVGIG (reference sequence). Trimming pared 4 bases from V and 3 bases from J, leaving 16 bases between. CDR3 length: 16 residues. This CDR3 is CAWIPTRTYGANVLTF. CDR3 coding DNA: TGTGCCTGGATCCCTACTCGGACCTATGGGGCCAACGTCCTGACTTTC.

Notes on this clone: Other DNA sequences in the sample encode the same CDR3. The CDR3 sequence: CAWSRDRNTEAFF. CDR3 nucleotide sequence: TGTGCCTGGAGCCGGGACCGTAACACTGAAGCTTTCTTT. The chain couples TRBV30 to TRBJ1-1; possible D gene TRBD1, 5 bases. The CDR3 runs to 13 residues. CDR1 is GTSNPN, CDR2 SVGIG, per germline (reference sequence). Between the trimmed V and J ends, which lost 3 bases and 2 bases, there was a span of 10 bases.

This chain uses TRBV7-8 with TRBJ2-1; D possibly corresponds to TRBD2 (6 bases). CDR1 is SGHVS and CDR2 is FQNEAQ in the germline V gene. Trimming removed 1 base from V and 2 bases from J, with 21 bases in between. The CDR3 sequence is 19 residues long. DNA of the CDR3: TGTGCCAGCAGCTTAGAGGTACTAGCTATACCAACCACCTACAATGAGCAGTTCTTC. Translating gives CASSLEVLAIPTTYNEQFF. Complete variable domain (other parts from reference TRBV7-8 and TRBJ2-1): GAGVSQSPRYKVAKRGQDVALRCDPISGHVSLFWYQQALGQGPEFLTYFQNEAQLDKSGLPSDRFFAERPEGSVSTLKIQRTQQEDSAVYLCASSLEVLAIPTTYNEQFFGPGTRLTVL.

This chain links TRBV6-1 with TRBJ1-2; no clear D gene. CDR3 length: 15 amino acids. V dropped 2 bases and J dropped 4 bases, with 14 bases sitting between them. CDR1 and CDR2 from the germline V gene are MNHNS and SASEGT. Written as DNA, the CDR3 is TGTGCCAGCAGTGAAAGGCCCACCCCGGTCTATGGCTACACCTTC. This translates into CASSERPTPVYGYTF.

This clone occurred once. The V and J genes are TRBV7-8 and TRBJ2-5; maybe TRBD2 (6 bases). Trimming removed 6 bases at V and 3 bases at J, with 11 bases between. The CDR3 covers 13 residues. CDR1 is SGHVS and CDR2 is FQNEAQ in the germline V gene. The chain's CDR3 is CASRRSGEETQYF. CDR3 nucleotide sequence: TGTGCCAGCAGACGGTCGGGAGAAGAGACCCAGTACTTC.

This CDR3 reads CASSEGGRSNQPQHF. CDR3 coding DNA: TGTGCCAGCAGTGAAGGAGGCCGTAGCAATCAGCCCCAGCATTTT. The rearrangement uses TRBV6-1 and TRBJ1-5; D unresolved. Germline V gene data show CDR1 as MNHNS and CDR2 as SASEGT. CDR3 size: 15 residues. V was pared by 1 base and J by 0 bases, with 7 bases between.

This chain connects TRBV6-5 to TRBJ1-1, with D maybe TRBD1 (6 bases). V lost 3 bases and J lost 4, with 12 bases in between. Germline V CDR1 and CDR2: MNHEY, SVGAGI. This CDR3 spans 14 amino acids. The chain's CDR3 is CASSYRGAVTEAFF. Here the CDR3 DNA reads TGTGCCAGCAGTTATCGGGGGGCAGTCACTGAAGCTTTCTTT.

In DNA form, the CDR3 reads TGCAGCGTTGAAGATTACCGGGAGCAGTACTTC. As protein: CSVEDYREQYF. The chain links TRBV29-1 to TRBJ2-7; D gene uncertain. CDR1 SQVTM and CDR2 ANQGSEA come from the germline V gene. The CDR3 consists of 11 residues. Trimming shortened V by 0 bases and J by 7 bases, and 7 bases separated the two germline ends.

This chain joins TRBV7-8 and TRBJ1-4; TRBD1 aligns across 10 bases. CDR1 and CDR2 from the germline V gene are SGHVS and FQNEAQ. V lost 10 bases and J lost 10; bases outside the gene matches: 9. The CDR3 totals 13 residues. The CDR3 loop reads CATKTGGAGKLFF. Here the CDR3 DNA reads TGTGCCACAAAGACAGGGGGCGCGGGAAAACTGTTTTTT.

The chain recombines TRBV5-4 with TRBJ2-3, with 7 bases lining up with TRBD1. CDR3 size: 15 residues. In germline, CDR1 is SGHNT, CDR2 YYREEE (reference sequence). The J segment lost 4 bases and the V segment lost 6 bases, leaving 11 bases of the junction unmatched. CDR3 loop: CASTSGQSRPDTQYF. CDR3 DNA sequence: TGTGCCAGCACCTCGGGACAGTCGAGGCCAGATACGCAGTATTTT.

This clone was observed a single time. Other DNA sequences in the sample encode the same CDR3. The gene calls are TRBV28 and TRBJ2-3, with TRBD2 matching over 7 bases. The CDR3 has 17 residues. V gave up 2 bases and J gave up 6 bases; unmatched junction bases: 14. Germline lookup yields CDR1 MDHEN and CDR2 SYDVKM. Written as DNA, the CDR3 is TGTGCCAGCAGTTTAAGGCCTAGCGGAGCCCGGAGCGATACGCAGTATTTT. Translated, it gives CASSLRPSGARSDTQYF.

The rearrangement links TRBV11-3 to TRBJ2-7; D not certain. The CDR3 extends over 13 amino acids. V was trimmed by 2 bases and J by 3 bases, leaving 8 bases between them. Germline V lookup: CDR1 SGHNT, CDR2 YENEEA. The CDR3 nucleotides are TGTGCCAGCAGCTTAAGGTCAGGCTACGAGCAGTACTTC. Amino acids: CASSLRSGYEQYF.

The table lists this clone with a count of one. The CDR3 reads CASSLELLGTRYF. DNA of the CDR3: TGTGCCAGCAGCTTGGAGCTGCTAGGCACCCGGTATTTT. The J gene is TRBJ2-3, the V gene TRBV5-5; the D is unclear. V lost 0 bases and J lost 14, with 16 bases in between. Germline V lookup: CDR1 SGHKS, CDR2 YYEKEE (reference sequence). This CDR3 is 13 amino acids long. Combining the CDR3 with reference TRBV5-5 and TRBJ2-3 gives the whole variable domain DAGVTQSPTHLIKTRGQQVTLRCSPISGHKSVSWYQQVLGQGPQFIFQYYEKEERGRGNFPDRFSARQFPNYSSELNVNALLLGDSALYLCASSLELLGTRYFGPGTRLTVL.

The J gene is TRBJ2-5, the V gene TRBV30; weak D call: TRBD1 (6 bases). Germline lookup yields CDR1 GTSNPN and CDR2 SVGIG (reference sequence). The V and J ends lost 0 bases and 4 bases respectively, with 12 bases between them. This CDR3 contains 14 residues. In DNA form, the CDR3 reads TGTGCCTGGAGTGTAACTGGGGGCATAGAGACCCAGTACTTC. Protein: CAWSVTGGIETQYF. The full variable domain, in which reference TRBV30 and TRBJ2-5 provide the parts outside the CDR3, is SQTIHQWPATLVQPVGSPLSLECTVEGTSNPNLYWYRQAAGRGLQLLFYSVGIGQISSEVPQNLSASRPQDRQFILSSKKLLLSDSGFYLCAWSVTGGIETQYFGPGTRLLVL.

This sequence joins TRBV2 and TRBJ2-1; 13 nucleotides line up with TRBD2. The CDR3 loop spans 13 amino acids. From germline, CDR1 is SNHLY and CDR2 FYNNEI. J gave up 9 bases and V 8 bases, and 4 bases lay outside the gene matches. The CDR3, as DNA: TGTGCCAGCTGGACTAGCGGGAGTCGTGAGCAGTTCTTC. It encodes CASWTSGSREQFF.